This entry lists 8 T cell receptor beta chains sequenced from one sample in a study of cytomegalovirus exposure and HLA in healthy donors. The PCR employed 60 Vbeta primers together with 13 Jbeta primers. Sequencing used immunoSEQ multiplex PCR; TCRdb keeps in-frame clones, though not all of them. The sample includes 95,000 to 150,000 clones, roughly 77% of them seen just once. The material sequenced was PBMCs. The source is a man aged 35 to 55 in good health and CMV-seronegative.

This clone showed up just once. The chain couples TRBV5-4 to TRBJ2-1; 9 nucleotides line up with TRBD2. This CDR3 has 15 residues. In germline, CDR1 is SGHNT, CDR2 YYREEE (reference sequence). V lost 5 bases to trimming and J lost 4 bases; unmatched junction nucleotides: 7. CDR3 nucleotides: TGTGCCAGCAGACCTGCTAGCGGGAATTACAATGAGCAGTTCTTC. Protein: CASRPASGNYNEQFF.

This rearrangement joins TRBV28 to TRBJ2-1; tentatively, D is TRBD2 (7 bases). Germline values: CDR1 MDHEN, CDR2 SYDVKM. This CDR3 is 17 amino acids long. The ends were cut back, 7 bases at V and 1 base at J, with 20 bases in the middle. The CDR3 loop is CASNPRGALGSYNEQFF. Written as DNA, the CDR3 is TGTGCCAGCAACCCCCGGGGGGCCTTGGGGTCCTACAATGAGCAGTTCTTC.

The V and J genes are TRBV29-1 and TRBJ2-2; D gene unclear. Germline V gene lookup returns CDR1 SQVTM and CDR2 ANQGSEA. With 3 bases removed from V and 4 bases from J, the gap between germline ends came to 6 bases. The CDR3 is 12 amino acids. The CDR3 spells CSVDRITGELFF. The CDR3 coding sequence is TGCAGCGTTGACAGGATCACCGGGGAGCTGTTTTTT.

The CDR3 nucleotides are TGTGCCAGCACCGATGTGGCGGGAGGGCGTCTCACAGATACGCAGTATTTT. Translated, it gives CASTDVAGGRLTDTQYF. The chain has TRBV5-5 and TRBJ2-3, with TRBD2 matching 9 bases. CDR3 length: 17 residues. The ends lost 6 bases at V and 2 bases at J; junction bases unmatched: 13. The germline gives CDR1 SGHKS, CDR2 YYEKEE (reference sequence).

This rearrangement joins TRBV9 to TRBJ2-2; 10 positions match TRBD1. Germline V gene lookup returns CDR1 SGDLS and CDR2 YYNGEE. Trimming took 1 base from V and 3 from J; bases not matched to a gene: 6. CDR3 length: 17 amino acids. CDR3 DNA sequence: TGTGCCAGCAGCGTACACGTCGGACAGGGGGACACCGGGGAGCTGTTTTTT. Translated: CASSVHVGQGDTGELFF.

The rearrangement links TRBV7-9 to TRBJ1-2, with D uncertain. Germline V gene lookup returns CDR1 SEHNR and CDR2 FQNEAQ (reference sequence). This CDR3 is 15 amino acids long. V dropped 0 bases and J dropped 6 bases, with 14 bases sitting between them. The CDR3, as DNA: TGTGCCAGCAGCTTAGCGCTTGAGGTTACGCATGGCTACACCTTC. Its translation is CASSLALEVTHGYTF.

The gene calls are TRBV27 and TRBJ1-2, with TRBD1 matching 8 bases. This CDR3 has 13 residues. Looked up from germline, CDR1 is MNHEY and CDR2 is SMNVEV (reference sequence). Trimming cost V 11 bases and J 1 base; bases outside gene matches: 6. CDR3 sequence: CASGTGLNYGYTF. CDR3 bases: TGTGCCTCCGGGACAGGCCTTAACTATGGCTACACCTTC.

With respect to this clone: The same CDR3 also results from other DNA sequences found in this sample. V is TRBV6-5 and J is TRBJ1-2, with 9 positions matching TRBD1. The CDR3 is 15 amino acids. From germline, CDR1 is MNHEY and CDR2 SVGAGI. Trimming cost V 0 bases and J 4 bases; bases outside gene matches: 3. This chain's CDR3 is CASSYSAGQGYGYTF. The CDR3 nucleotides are TGTGCCAGCAGTTACTCGGCGGGACAGGGCTATGGCTACACCTTC.